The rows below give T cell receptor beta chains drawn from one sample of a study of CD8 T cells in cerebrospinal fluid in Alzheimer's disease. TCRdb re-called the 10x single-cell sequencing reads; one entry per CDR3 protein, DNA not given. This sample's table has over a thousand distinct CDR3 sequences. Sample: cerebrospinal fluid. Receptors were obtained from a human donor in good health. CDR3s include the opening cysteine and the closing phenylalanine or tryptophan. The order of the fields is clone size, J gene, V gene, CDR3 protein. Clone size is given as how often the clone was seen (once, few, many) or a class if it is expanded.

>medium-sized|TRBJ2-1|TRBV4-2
CASSQEGRADNEQFF
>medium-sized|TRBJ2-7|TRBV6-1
CASSDPLGGLLNEQYF
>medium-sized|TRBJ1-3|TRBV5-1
CASNPTPSSGNTIYF
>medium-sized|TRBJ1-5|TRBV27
CASSLRTYQPQHF
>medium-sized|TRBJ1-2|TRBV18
CASSPEGYRGYTF
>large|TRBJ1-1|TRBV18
CASSPPNLRETEAFF